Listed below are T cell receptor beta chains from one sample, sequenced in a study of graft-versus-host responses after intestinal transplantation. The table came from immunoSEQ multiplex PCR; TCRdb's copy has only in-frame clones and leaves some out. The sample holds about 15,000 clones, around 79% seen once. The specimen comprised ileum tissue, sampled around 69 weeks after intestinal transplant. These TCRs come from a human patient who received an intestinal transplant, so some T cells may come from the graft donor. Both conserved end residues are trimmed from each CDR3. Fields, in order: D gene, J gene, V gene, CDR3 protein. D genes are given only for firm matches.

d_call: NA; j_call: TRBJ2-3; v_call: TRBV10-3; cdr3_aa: AISVRPGRDTQY
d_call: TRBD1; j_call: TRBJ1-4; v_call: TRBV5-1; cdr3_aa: ASSPGQASSNEKLF
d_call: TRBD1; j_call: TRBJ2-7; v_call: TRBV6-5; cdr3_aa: ASSYDRGQAYEQY
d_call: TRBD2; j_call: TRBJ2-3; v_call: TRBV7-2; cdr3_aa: ASSRGLAGVGTDTQY
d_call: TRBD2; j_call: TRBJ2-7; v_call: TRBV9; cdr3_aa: ASSVGWGGNEQY
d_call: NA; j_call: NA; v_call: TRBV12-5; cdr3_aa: ASGFDVEGLSYEQY
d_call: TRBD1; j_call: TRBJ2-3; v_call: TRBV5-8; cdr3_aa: ASSWTGGADTQY
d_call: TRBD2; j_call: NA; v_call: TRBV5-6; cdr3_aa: ASNGLAGPGLPYEQY
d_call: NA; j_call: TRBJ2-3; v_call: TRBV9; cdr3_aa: ASRDSNTDTQY
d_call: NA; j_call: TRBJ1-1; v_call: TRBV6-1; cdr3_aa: ASLLGYMNTEAF
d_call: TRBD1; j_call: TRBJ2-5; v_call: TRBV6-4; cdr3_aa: ASSRGQGETQY
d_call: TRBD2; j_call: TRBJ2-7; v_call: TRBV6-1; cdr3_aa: ASRPGGGRLDEQY
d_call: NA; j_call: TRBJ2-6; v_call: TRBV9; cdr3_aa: ASSVVSIPSGANVLT
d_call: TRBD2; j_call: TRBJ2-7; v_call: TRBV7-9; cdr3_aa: ASLLTSGPYEQY
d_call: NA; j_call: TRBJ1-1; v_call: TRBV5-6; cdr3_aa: ASSLSPTMNTEAF
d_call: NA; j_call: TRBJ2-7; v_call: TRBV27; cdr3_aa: ASSSPGDEQY
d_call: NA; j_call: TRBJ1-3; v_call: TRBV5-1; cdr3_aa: ASSLGPSSGNTIY
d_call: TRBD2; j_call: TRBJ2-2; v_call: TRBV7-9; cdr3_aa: ASSRGGRTGELF
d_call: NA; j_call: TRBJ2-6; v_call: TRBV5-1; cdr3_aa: ASSLAWVSANVLT
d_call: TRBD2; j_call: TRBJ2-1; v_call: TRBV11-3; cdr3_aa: ASSFRTAGGYNEQF
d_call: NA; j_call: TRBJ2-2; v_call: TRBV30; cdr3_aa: ACQGVWVTGELF
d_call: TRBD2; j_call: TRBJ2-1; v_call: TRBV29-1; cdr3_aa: SVEGKTSGVNEQF
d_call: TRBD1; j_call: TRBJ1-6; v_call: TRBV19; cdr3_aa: ASSTTGASYNSPLH
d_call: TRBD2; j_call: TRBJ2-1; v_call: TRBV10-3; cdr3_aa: ASGGAWGDEQF
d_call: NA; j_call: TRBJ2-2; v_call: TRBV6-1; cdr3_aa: ASSGRAGNTGELF
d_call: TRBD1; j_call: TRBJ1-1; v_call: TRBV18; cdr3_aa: ASSPPGGTEAF
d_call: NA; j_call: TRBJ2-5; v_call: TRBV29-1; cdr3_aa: SVGGETQY